The next 13 T cell receptor beta chains were all read from a single sample in a study of blood T cell repertoires in COVID-19. Repertoires were generated with immunoSEQ multiplex PCR, while TCRdb's copy carries only in-frame clones and drops some. This table has about 83,000 clones, approximately 86% appearing once. Sample: peripheral blood. The origin of the receptors is a woman between 50 and 59 years old with active or convalescent COVID-19.

V is TRBV12-3 or TRBV12-4 and J is TRBJ1-1; TRBD1 might be the D (5 bases). This CDR3 is built from 13 residues. Trimming took off 5 bases at V and 1 base at J, with 8 bases between the two ends. CDR3 amino acids: CASSPGRNTEAFF. The CDR3 DNA reads as TGTGCCAGCAGTCCAGGGCGGAACACTGAAGCTTTCTTT.

This chain uses TRBV7-9 with TRBJ2-2, with 9 bases aligning to TRBD1. V dropped 5 bases and J dropped 3; count of bases not matched to a gene: 4. Looked up from germline, CDR1 is SEHNR and CDR2 is FQNEAQ (reference sequence). The CDR3 is made up of 15 amino acids. CDR3 coding DNA: TGTGCCAGCAGCCTCCGGGACAGGGACACCGGGGAGCTGTTTTTT. It yields the protein CASSLRDRDTGELFF.

This clone was observed a single time. The J gene is TRBJ1-1, the V gene TRBV5-1; D possibly corresponds to TRBD1 (5 bases). CDR1 is SGHRS, CDR2 YFSETQ, per germline. The CDR3 contains 15 residues. V lost 4 bases, J lost 1 base, and 14 bases lay in between. CDR3 DNA: TGCGCCAGCAGCCTTCGCGGGGGAGGGAACACTGAAGCTTTCTTT. It yields the protein CASSLRGGGNTEAFF. Supplemented by reference TRBV5-1 and TRBJ1-1, the full variable domain reads KAGVTQTPRYLIKTRGQQVTLSCSPISGHRSVSWYQQTPGQGLQFLFEYFSETQRNKGNFPGRFSGRQFSNSRSEMNVSTLELGDSALYLCASSLRGGGNTEAFFGQGTRLTVV.

The V and J genes are TRBV29-1 and TRBJ1-2; 9 bases agree with TRBD1. Germline V gives CDR1 SQVTM, CDR2 ANQGSEA. This CDR3 contains 12 residues. Trimming removed 6 bases from V and 4 bases from J; junction bases left unmatched: 3. The CDR3 nucleotides read TGCAGCGTGGGACAGGGCCCCTATGGCTACACCTTC. This translates into CSVGQGPYGYTF.

This chain links TRBV6-5 with TRBJ1-2; perhaps TRBD1 as D (5 bases). This CDR3 comprises 14 residues. Looked up from germline, CDR1 is MNHEY and CDR2 is SVGAGI. Trimming removed 6 bases at V and 5 bases at J, with 16 bases between. The CDR3 region is CASRYAQETYGYTF. CDR3 coding DNA: TGTGCCAGCAGGTACGCACAGGAAACGTATGGCTACACCTTC.

This chain connects TRBV14 to TRBJ1-2; 9 bases map to TRBD1. The CDR3 covers 15 residues. V lost 4 bases and J lost 2; bases outside the gene matches: 5. The germline gives CDR1 SGHDN, CDR2 FVKESK. CDR3 DNA sequence: TGTGCCAGCAGCCGTGCTACAGGGGGCAACTATGGCTACACCTTC. This codes for CASSRATGGNYGYTF.

The chain combines TRBV9 with TRBJ2-1; D unclear. Germline V lookup: CDR1 SGDLS, CDR2 YYNGEE. The CDR3 has 16 residues. V was trimmed by 0 bases and J by 2 bases, leaving 12 bases between them. CDR3 sequence reads: CASSVDSSETYNEQFF. The CDR3 bases are TGTGCCAGCAGCGTAGACAGCTCCGAGACCTACAATGAGCAGTTCTTC.

The CDR3 coding sequence is TGTGCCAGCAGCGAACGGGCAGGGATGACGGGCGGGGAGCTGTTTTTT. Amino acids: CASSERAGMTGGELFF. The genes are TRBV13 and TRBJ2-2, with D perhaps TRBD1 (5 bases). This CDR3 is 16 amino acids long. Germline CDR1 PRHDT, CDR2 FYEKMQ (reference sequence). With 5 bases removed from V and 7 bases from J, the gap between germline ends came to 20 bases.

This clone was recorded only once. The J gene is TRBJ1-5, the V gene TRBV19, with 12 nucleotides matching TRBD1. Germline CDR1 is LNHDA and CDR2 is SQIVND (reference sequence). The CDR3 sequence is 15 residues long. Germline trimming cut 3 bases from V and 9 bases from J; bases unmatched to any gene: 6. CDR3 loop: CASSMGQGAPRPQHF. CDR3 sequence (DNA): TGTGCCAGTAGTATGGGACAGGGGGCCCCGAGGCCCCAGCATTTT.

This chain joins TRBV4-3 and TRBJ1-1; D is unresolved. Trimming left V 0 bases short and J 1 base short, with 9 bases between. The length of the CDR3 is 15 residues. Germline CDR1 and CDR2: LGHNA and YSLEER. CDR3 region: CASSQDPLPNTEAFF. Written as DNA, the CDR3 is TGCGCCAGCAGCCAAGATCCCCTACCGAACACTGAAGCTTTCTTT.

The CDR3 DNA is TGCGCCAGCAGCTTGGTCGTTCAGGGAACTGAAGCTTTCTTT. Translated: CASSLVVQGTEAFF. The chain employs TRBV5-1 and TRBJ1-1; D might be TRBD1 (5 bases). Trimming left V 0 bases short and J 5 bases short, with 11 bases between. Germline V gene lookup returns CDR1 SGHRS and CDR2 YFSETQ. The CDR3 is made up of 14 amino acids.

V gene TRBV3-1 (or the pseudogene TRBV3-2) combines with J gene TRBJ1-4, with a possible D match to TRBD1 (5 bases). The CDR3 consists of 16 residues. V dropped 0 bases and J dropped 0 bases, with 8 bases sitting between them. Germline V lookup: CDR1 LGHDT, CDR2 YNNKEL (reference sequence). The chain's CDR3 is CASSQETETTNEKLFF. The CDR3 DNA reads as TGTGCCAGCAGCCAAGAGACAGAAACAACTAATGAAAAACTGTTTTTT.

The chain couples TRBV2 to TRBJ1-1; possibly TRBD1 for D (5 bases). The CDR3 runs to 12 residues. Germline values: CDR1 SNHLY, CDR2 FYNNEI. The V gene lost 3 bases and the J gene lost 4 bases, with 6 bases spanning the gap. In DNA, the CDR3 is TGTGCCAGCAGTGAGCAGGGCACTGAAGCTTTCTTT. Amino acids: CASSEQGTEAFF.